This entry lists 15 T cell receptor beta chains sequenced from one sample in a study of spatial heterogeneity in lung cancer. General study points: Expanded intratumoral alpha and beta TCR counts tracked tumor mutation counts.

TCRdb used MiXCR to reprocess the 5' RACE reads, holding one entry per CDR3 protein. The sample has more than 1,100 distinct CDR3 sequences; about a fifth are singletons. Time point here: sample taken at primary tumor resection. No antigen has been assigned to these receptors. The sequencing used lung tumor tissue, collected at surgery. Every receptor here comes from a male donor with early-stage non-small cell lung cancer.

As regards this clonotype: Little can be read into the size of this beta chain, an off-target read in a library designed for alpha chains. The chain joins TRBV6-1 to TRBJ1-4, with D hard to call. Germline-derived CDR1 and CDR2 are MNHNS and SASEGT. V was cut by 6 bases and J by 7 bases, with 12 bases left in between. The CDR3 spans 13 residues. CDR3 nucleotide sequence: TGTGCCAGCAGGGGCGGCGACCTTGAAAAACTGTTTTTT. Translation gives CASRGGDLEKLFF.

A note on this clonotype: Being off target in a library aimed at alpha chains, this beta chain has a size of little meaning. J is TRBJ2-2 and V is TRBV19; D unresolved. This CDR3 has 13 amino acids. CDR1 LNHDA and CDR2 SQIVND come from the germline V gene (reference sequence). Trimming shortened V by 4 bases and J by 2 bases, and 5 bases separated the two germline ends. CDR3 DNA: TGTGCCAGTAGTAACCCTAACACCGGGGAGCTGTTTTTT. Amino acid sequence: CASSNPNTGELFF.

There are a few counts of this clonotype. The size of this beta chain means little, since it is a stray read in a library made for alpha chains. This chain connects TRBV28 to TRBJ1-4, with a possible D match to TRBD1 (5 bases). Per the germline V gene, CDR1 is MDHEN and CDR2 is SYDVKM. The germline V and J ends were trimmed by 7 bases and 5 bases, with 11 bases remaining between them. This CDR3 spans 13 amino acids. The CDR3 region has the DNA TGTGCCAGCACCGGGCAGGGAAATGAAAAACTGTTTTTT. Its protein is CASTGQGNEKLFF.

This clonotype was found once. This beta chain turned up in a library designed for alpha chains; as an off-target read, its abundance says little. The chain couples TRBV20-1 to TRBJ2-1; weak D call: TRBD2 (6 bases). The CDR3 is 14 residues long. Deletions cut 6 bases from V and 0 bases from J, with 12 bases between. Germline V CDR1 and CDR2: DFQATT, SNEGSKA (reference sequence). The CDR3 sequence: CSASGLSSYNEQFF. CDR3 nucleotides: TGCAGTGCGAGCGGGTTAAGCTCCTACAATGAGCAGTTCTTC.

About this clonotype itself: For a library built for alpha chains, this beta chain is a stray read; little rests on its size. V gene TRBV3-1 combines with J gene TRBJ2-7; TRBD2 matches at 10 bases. The ends lost 6 bases at V and 3 bases at J; junction bases unmatched: 2. Germline-derived CDR1 and CDR2 are LGHDT and YNNKEL (reference sequence). CDR3 size: 13 residues. CDR3 nucleotide sequence: TGTGCCAGCAGACTAGCGGGGAACTACGAGCAGTACTTC. Protein: CASRLAGNYEQYF.

This clonotype turned up a few times. Found in a library prepared for alpha chains, this beta chain is an off-target read, and its abundance has little meaning. V is TRBV28 and J is TRBJ2-1; the D gene could be TRBD1 or TRBD2 (7 bases each). CDR3 size: 13 residues. Trimming removed 6 bases at V and 9 bases at J, with 15 bases between. Per the germline V gene, CDR1 is MDHEN and CDR2 is SYDVKM. CDR3 DNA: TGTGCCAGCAGAGTCAGGGGGGAGGGTGAGCAGTTCTTC. Translated, it gives CASRVRGEGEQFF.

In regard to this clonotype: Little can be read into the size of this beta chain, an off-target read in a library designed for alpha chains. The J gene is TRBJ1-4, the V gene TRBV12-3 or TRBV12-4, with D perhaps matching TRBD1 (6 bases). The length of the CDR3 is 14 residues. Trimming cost V 6 bases and J 8 bases, with 16 bases left between them. CDR3 loop: CASSRRGAREKLFF. In nucleotides, the CDR3 is TGTGCCAGCAGCCGTCGGGGGGCGCGGGAAAAACTGTTTTTT.

By sample fraction, this clonotype is large. This beta chain is an off-target read within a library intended for alpha chains, so its frequency means little. The chain uses TRBV29-1 and TRBJ2-1; tentatively, D is TRBD1 (5 bases). The CDR3 is 14 residues long. Trimming stripped 3 bases from V and 0 bases from J, with 9 bases between. Germline V lookup: CDR1 SQVTM, CDR2 ANQGSEA. CDR3 sequence: CSVDRQTSYNEQFF. The DNA for the CDR3 is TGCAGCGTTGACCGACAGACCTCCTACAATGAGCAGTTCTTC.

Judged by abundance, this clonotype is medium-sized. Being off target in a library aimed at alpha chains, this beta chain has a size of little meaning. The chain combines TRBV28 with TRBJ2-1; D might be TRBD2 (6 bases). Germline V gene lookup returns CDR1 MDHEN and CDR2 SYDVKM. The CDR3 is made up of 13 amino acids. Trimming took off 3 bases at V and 6 bases at J, with 9 bases between the two ends. The CDR3 DNA sequence: TGTGCCAGCAGTTTCGGGGGAGGCAATGAGCAGTTCTTC. This codes for CASSFGGGNEQFF. The full variable domain, in which reference TRBV28 and TRBJ2-1 provide the parts outside the CDR3, is DVKVTQSSRYLVKRTGEKVFLECVQDMDHENMFWYRQDPGLGLRLIYFSYDVKMKEKGDIPEGYSVSREKKERFSLILESASTNQTSMYLCASSFGGGNEQFFGPGTRLTVL.

This clonotype turned up a few times. In a library made to pick up alpha chains, this beta chain is a stray read with a size that means little. The rearrangement links TRBV7-2 to TRBJ2-3, with unresolved D. CDR3 size: 14 residues. Germline loops: CDR1 SGHTA, CDR2 FQGNSA. Trimming stripped 2 bases from V and 2 bases from J, with 8 bases between. The CDR3 protein is CASSLSWATDTQYF. CDR3 bases: TGTGCCAGCAGCTTATCGTGGGCCACAGATACGCAGTATTTT.

On this clonotype itself: As an off-target read in a library built for alpha chains, this beta chain has a frequency of little significance. The chain joins TRBV11-2 to TRBJ1-1; D gene uncertain. This CDR3 comprises 14 residues. With 0 bases removed from V and 1 base from J, the gap between germline ends came to 6 bases. Germline CDR1 is SGHAT and CDR2 is FQNNGV. CDR3 sequence reads: CASSLERQNTEAFF. CDR3 DNA sequence: TGTGCCAGCAGCTTAGAGAGACAGAACACTGAAGCTTTCTTT.

In its sample, this clonotype is medium-sized. Because this beta chain is a stray read in a library intended to capture alpha chains, its abundance should not be given much weight. This chain uses TRBV27 with TRBJ2-7, with 7 nucleotides matching TRBD2. This CDR3 has 14 amino acids. The V gene end was trimmed by 0 bases and the J gene end by 4 bases; junction bases not matched to a gene: 3. Per the germline V gene, CDR1 is MNHEY and CDR2 is SMNVEV (reference sequence). CDR3: CASSLSPSGYEQYF. CDR3 DNA: TGTGCCAGCAGTTTATCGCCTAGCGGATACGAGCAGTACTTC.

Concerning this clonotype itself: Because the library targeted alpha chains, this beta chain is an off-target read whose size means little. The V call is TRBV6-4, the J call TRBJ2-3; no firm D call. The V gene lost 5 bases and the J gene lost 10 bases, with 16 bases spanning the gap. Germline V gene sequence: CDR1 MRHNA, CDR2 SNTAGT. This CDR3 has 13 amino acids. The CDR3 nucleotides read TGTGCCAGCAGTTCCGCCCCAGGTTCGGCGCAGTATTTT. Translating gives CASSSAPGSAQYF.

As to this clonotype: The size of this beta chain means little, since it is a stray read in a library made for alpha chains. This rearrangement joins TRBV29-1 to TRBJ2-5, with D perhaps matching TRBD2 (6 bases). Germline-derived CDR1 and CDR2 are SQVTM and ANQGSEA. The ends were cut back, 7 bases at V and 4 bases at J, with 13 bases in the middle. The CDR3 sequence is 12 residues long. Written as DNA, the CDR3 is TGCAGCGCTTGGCGGCGGGGAGAGACCCAGTACTTC. Protein product: CSAWRRGETQYF.

This clonotype was seen a handful of times. This beta chain is an unintended read in a library built for alpha chains; its size means little. The chain links TRBV4-1 to TRBJ2-7; D is uncertain. The CDR3 covers 13 residues. The ends were cut back, 1 base at V and 6 bases at J, with 10 bases in the middle. Germline V CDR1 and CDR2: MGHRA, YSYEKL. CDR3 bases: TGCGCCAGCAGCCAAGGGAACCTGGCCGAGCAGTACTTC. This gives the protein CASSQGNLAEQYF.